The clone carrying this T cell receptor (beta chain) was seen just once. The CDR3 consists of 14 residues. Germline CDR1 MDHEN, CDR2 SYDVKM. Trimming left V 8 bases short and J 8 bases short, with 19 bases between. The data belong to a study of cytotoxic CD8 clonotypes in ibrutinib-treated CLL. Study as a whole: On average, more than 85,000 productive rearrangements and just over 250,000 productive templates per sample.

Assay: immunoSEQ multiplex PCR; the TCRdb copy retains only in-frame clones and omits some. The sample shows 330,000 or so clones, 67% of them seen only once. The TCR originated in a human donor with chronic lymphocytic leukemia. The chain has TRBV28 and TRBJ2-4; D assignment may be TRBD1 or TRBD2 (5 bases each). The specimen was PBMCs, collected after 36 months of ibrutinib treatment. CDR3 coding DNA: TGTGCCAGCGCCACGGTTAGGGGAGAGTACATTCAGTACTTC. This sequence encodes CASATVRGEYIQYF.